This T cell receptor (beta chain) is from a study of T cell responses to AZD1222 COVID-19 vaccine. Study conclusions and caveats: The donors showed a predominance of white British ancestry and of females, with possible underestimation of clonal diversity.

Some clones are missing from TCRdb's copy, which holds only in-frame ones; the method was immunoSEQ multiplex PCR. This sample carries 95,000 to 150,000 clones, roughly nine tenths of them seen once, and the ten largest clones take over 1.5%. Notes on this clone: What it recognizes is unknown.

The germline V and J ends were trimmed by 5 bases and 7 bases, with 15 bases remaining between them. Germline assignment: CDR1 SEHNR and CDR2 FQNEAQ (reference sequence). The CDR3 sequence is 15 residues long. Sequencing used peripheral blood, obtained on day 0 of AZD1222 vaccination. This TCR came from an adult in good health. The V gene is TRBV7-9, the J gene TRBJ1-6; D uncertain. CDR3 sequence: CASSAIPGPNSPLHF. CDR3 sequence (DNA): TGTGCCAGCAGCGCAATTCCAGGACCCAATTCACCCCTCCACTTT.